What follows are 10 T cell receptor beta chains derived from one specimen sequenced in a study of blood T cell repertoires in COVID-19. Repertoires were generated with immunoSEQ multiplex PCR, while TCRdb's copy carries only in-frame clones and drops some. Of 170,000 or so clones in the sample, more than 85% are singletons; the top ten hold 0.45% to 0.6%. The specimen was peripheral blood. These receptors originate from a man aged 55 to 70 with COVID-19, enrolled during active disease.

This clone was found once. J is TRBJ1-2 and V is TRBV7-2; TRBD1 might be the D (5 bases). Between the trimmed V and J ends, which lost 2 bases and 3 bases, there was a span of 16 bases. This CDR3 has 16 amino acids. Germline values: CDR1 SGHTA, CDR2 FQGNSA. CDR3 in DNA: TGTGCCAGCAGCTTATCTAGGACAACCTCGCACTATGGCTACACCTTC. Translating gives CASSLSRTTSHYGYTF. Supplemented by reference TRBV7-2 and TRBJ1-2, the full variable domain reads GAGVSQSPSNKVTEKGKDVELRCDPISGHTALYWYRQSLGQGLEFLIYFQGNSAPDKSGLPSDRFSAERTGGSVSTLTIQRTQQEDSAVYLCASSLSRTTSHYGYTFGSGTRLTVV.

This clone has just one count. The chain carries TRBV7-9 and TRBJ1-5; 7 bases match TRBD1. The germline V gene encodes CDR1 SEHNR and CDR2 FQNEAQ (reference sequence). The CDR3 runs 16 residues. The V and J ends lost 4 bases and 0 bases, in that order; junction bases with no gene match: 6. The CDR3 is CASSWGTANSNQPQHF. DNA of the CDR3: TGTGCCAGCAGCTGGGGGACAGCAAATAGCAATCAGCCCCAGCATTTT.

The chain combines TRBV6-5 with TRBJ2-7, with TRBD2 matching over 9 bases. Germline V lookup: CDR1 MNHEY, CDR2 SVGAGI. V lost 8 bases, J lost 3 bases, and 11 bases stayed unmatched. CDR3 length equals 15 residues. This chain's CDR3 is CASHRGGGSIYEQYF. The CDR3 bases are TGTGCCAGCCACCGCGGGGGGGGTTCGATCTACGAGCAGTACTTC.

The CDR3 sequence: CASSSTGGSGNTIYF. The CDR3 DNA sequence: TGTGCCAGCAGTTCCACAGGGGGATCTGGAAACACCATATATTTT. The genes are TRBV6-5 and TRBJ1-3; 8 bases match TRBD1. This CDR3 comprises 15 residues. Trimming at V came to 4 bases and at J to 1 base, leaving 3 bases not matched to a gene. Germline V gives CDR1 MNHEY, CDR2 SVGAGI.

This clone was seen a handful of times. The chain is built from TRBV27 and TRBJ2-1; weak D call: TRBD1 (7 bases). Germline CDR1 reads MNHEY; CDR2 reads SMNVEV (reference sequence). The CDR3 contains 17 residues. Deletions cut 4 bases from V and 2 bases from J, with 18 bases between. CDR3 in DNA: TGTGCCAGCAGTTCCATGGCGGGACAGAGGACCTACAATGAGCAGTTCTTC. The encoded protein is CASSSMAGQRTYNEQFF.

The rearrangement uses TRBV7-3 and TRBJ2-2, with 13 positions matching TRBD2. J lost 6 bases, V lost 3 bases, and 4 bases had no gene match. The germline V gene has CDR1 SGHTA and CDR2 FQGTGA. This CDR3 region has 16 residues. The CDR3 sequence is CASSLMGLAGSGELFF. The CDR3 bases are TGTGCCAGCAGCTTGATGGGACTAGCGGGATCCGGGGAGCTGTTTTTT.

The chain couples TRBV14 to TRBJ1-3, with TRBD1 as a possible D gene (6 bases). Trimming took off 1 base at V and 3 bases at J, with 10 bases between the two ends. The germline CDR1 and CDR2 sequences are SGHDN and FVKESK. The CDR3 covers 15 residues. The CDR3 loop reads CASSQVTGHGNTIYF. The CDR3 nucleotides read TGTGCCAGCAGCCAAGTTACAGGGCATGGAAACACCATATATTTT. The full variable domain, rest sourced from reference TRBV14 and TRBJ1-3, is EAGVTQFPSHSVIEKGQTVTLRCDPISGHDNLYWYRRVMGKEIKFLLHFVKESKQDESGMPNNRFLAERTGGTYSTLKVQPAELEDSGVYFCASSQVTGHGNTIYFGEGSWLTVV.

This clone was observed a single time. This sequence joins TRBV5-1 and TRBJ1-1; 9 nucleotides match TRBD1. The ends lost 6 bases at V and 1 base at J; junction bases unmatched: 4. Germline V lookup: CDR1 SGHRS, CDR2 YFSETQ. CDR3 length: 14 amino acids. CDR3 region: CASTRTGANTEAFF. For the CDR3, the DNA is TGCGCCAGCACCCGGACAGGGGCGAACACTGAAGCTTTCTTT. The full variable domain, rest sourced from reference TRBV5-1 and TRBJ1-1, is KAGVTQTPRYLIKTRGQQVTLSCSPISGHRSVSWYQQTPGQGLQFLFEYFSETQRNKGNFPGRFSGRQFSNSRSEMNVSTLELGDSALYLCASTRTGANTEAFFGQGTRLTVV.

With regard to this clone: This specimen includes other DNA sequences encoding the same CDR3. This chain joins TRBV28 and TRBJ2-7; 11 nucleotides match TRBD1. CDR1 is MDHEN, CDR2 SYDVKM, per germline. Trimming removed 6 bases from V and 1 base from J; junction bases left unmatched: 5. The CDR3 covers 15 residues. CDR3 nucleotide sequence: TGTGCCAGCAGATCCGGGACAGGGGGTTCCTACGAGCAGTACTTC. The encoded protein is CASRSGTGGSYEQYF.

The chain combines TRBV6-6 with TRBJ1-2; D remains ambiguous. Per the germline V gene, CDR1 is MNHNY and CDR2 is SVGAGI (reference sequence). Trimming pared 3 bases from V and 7 bases from J, leaving 15 bases between. This CDR3 contains 14 residues. The CDR3 bases are TGTGCCAGCAGTTATGAGGGAGGATCGGGTGGCTACACCTTC. Protein: CASSYEGGSGGYTF.